The TCR beta chain described here comes from a study of cytomegalovirus exposure and HLA in healthy donors. 13 Jbeta primers and 60 Vbeta primers were used for the PCR. TCRdb's table, derived via immunoSEQ multiplex PCR, lists solely in-frame clones and lacks some. In all, the sample yields approximately 46,000 clones. The germline V gene encodes CDR1 SEHNR and CDR2 FQNEAQ (reference sequence). Losses at the gene ends were 5 bases for V and 5 bases for J; bases not matched to a gene: 8. The CDR3 covers 15 residues. This TCR came from a male donor in good health and CMV-seronegative. This chain uses TRBV7-9 with TRBJ1-5; 8 bases fit TRBD1. The sequencing sample was made of PBMCs. DNA for the CDR3: TGTGCCAGCAGCCCGGGACAGGAGTCCGATCAGCCCCAGCATTTT. It codes for CASSPGQESDQPQHF.